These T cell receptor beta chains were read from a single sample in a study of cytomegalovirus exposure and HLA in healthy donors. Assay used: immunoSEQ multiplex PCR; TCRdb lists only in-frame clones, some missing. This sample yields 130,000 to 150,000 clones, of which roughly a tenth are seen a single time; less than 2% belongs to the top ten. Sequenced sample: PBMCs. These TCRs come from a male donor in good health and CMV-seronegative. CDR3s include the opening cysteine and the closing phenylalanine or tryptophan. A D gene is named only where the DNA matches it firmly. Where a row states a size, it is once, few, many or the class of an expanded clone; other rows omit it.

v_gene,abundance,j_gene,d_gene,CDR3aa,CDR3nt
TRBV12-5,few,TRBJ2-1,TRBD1,CASGIDRGLNEQFF,TGTGCTAGTGGTATAGACAGGGGGCTCAATGAGCAGTTCTTC
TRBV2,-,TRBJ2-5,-,CASSGLRGQETQYF,TGTGCCAGCTCGGGACTCCGAGGTCAGGAGACCCAGTACTTC
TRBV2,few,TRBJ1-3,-,CASGAISGNTIYF,TGTGCCAGCGGAGCTATCTCTGGAAACACCATATATTTT
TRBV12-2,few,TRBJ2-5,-,CASRSRDSQETQYF,TGTGCAAGTCGTTCCCGGGACAGCCAAGAGACCCAGTACTTC
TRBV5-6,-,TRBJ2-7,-,CASSLSQVSYEQYF,TGTGCCAGCAGCCTCTCACAGGTATCCTACGAGCAGTACTTC
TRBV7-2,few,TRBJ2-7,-,CASSFQPGSSYEQYF,TGTGCCAGCAGCTTCCAACCCGGGAGCTCCTACGAGCAGTACTTC
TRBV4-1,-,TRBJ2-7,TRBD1,CASSQADRVLQGEQYF,TGCGCCAGCAGCCAAGCCGACAGGGTCCTACAAGGAGAGCAGTACTTC
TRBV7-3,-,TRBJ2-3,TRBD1,CASSPFGTGSTDTQYF,TGTGCCAGCAGCCCCTTTGGGACAGGATCCACAGATACGCAGTATTTT
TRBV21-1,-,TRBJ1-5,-,CASSKGQGSSNQPQHF,TGTGCCAGCAGCAAGGGACAGGGGTCAAGCAATCAGCCCCAGCATTTT
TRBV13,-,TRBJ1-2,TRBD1,CASRIQTGGSGYTF,TGTGCCAGCAGGATTCAAACAGGGGGGTCTGGCTACACCTTC
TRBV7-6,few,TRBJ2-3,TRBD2,CASSYRLAGGTDTQYF,TGTGCCAGCAGCTACCGACTAGCGGGAGGCACAGATACGCAGTATTTT
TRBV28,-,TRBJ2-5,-,CASNPGSQETQYF,TGTGCCAGCAACCCTGGCAGCCAAGAGACCCAGTACTTC
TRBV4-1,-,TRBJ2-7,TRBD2,CASSQDPLAGGVQYF,TGCGCCAGCAGCCAAGACCCCCTAGCGGGAGGGGTGCAGTACTTC
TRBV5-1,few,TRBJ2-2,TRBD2,CASSLLTSGGPPGELFF,TGCGCCAGCAGCCTCCTAACTAGCGGGGGCCCCCCCGGGGAGCTGTTTTTT
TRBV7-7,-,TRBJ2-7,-,CASALGRGAYEQCF,TGTGCCAGCGCGTTGGGCAGGGGGGCCTACGAGCAGTGCTTC
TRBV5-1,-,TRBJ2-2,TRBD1,CASSKDRAHTGELFF,TGCGCCAGCAGCAAGGACAGGGCGCACACCGGGGAGCTGTTTTTT
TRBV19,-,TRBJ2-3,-,CASSIQGWDTQYF,TGTGCCAGTAGTATACAGGGCTGGGATACGCAGTATTTT
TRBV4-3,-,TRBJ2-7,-,CASSLDTSYEQYF,TGCGCCAGCAGCCTGGACACTTCCTACGAGCAGTACTTC
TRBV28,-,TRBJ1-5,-,CASSRGGESNQPQHF,TGTGCCAGCAGTCGGGGGGGGGAAAGCAATCAGCCCCAGCATTTT
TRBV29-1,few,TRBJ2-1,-,CSVDWGVNEQFF,TGCAGCGTTGATTGGGGGGTTAATGAGCAGTTCTTC
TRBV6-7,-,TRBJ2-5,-,CASSYSGGEETQYF,TGTGCCAGCAGTTACTCGGGCGGGGAAGAGACCCAGTACTTC
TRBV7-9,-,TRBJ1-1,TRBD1,CASSPWTGSVNTEAFF,TGTGCCAGCAGCCCCTGGACAGGGTCGGTGAACACTGAAGCTTTCTTT
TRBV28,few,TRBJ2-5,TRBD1,CASSFAGGEETQYF,TGTGCCAGCAGTTTTGCAGGGGGCGAGGAGACCCAGTACTTC
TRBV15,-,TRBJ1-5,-,CATSYLMGSDQPQHF,TGTGCCACCAGCTACCTAATGGGGAGTGATCAGCCCCAGCATTTT
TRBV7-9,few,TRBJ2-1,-,CASSFRGRNEQFF,TGTGCCAGCAGCTTCAGGGGCCGAAATGAGCAGTTCTTC
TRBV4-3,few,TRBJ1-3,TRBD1,CASSQVLGDRELSGNTIYF,TGCGCCAGCAGCCAAGTCTTAGGAGACAGGGAGCTCTCTGGAAACACCATATATTTT
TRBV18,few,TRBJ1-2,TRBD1,CASSLGDRAGYTF,TGTGCCAGCTCCCTGGGGGACAGGGCTGGCTACACCTTC
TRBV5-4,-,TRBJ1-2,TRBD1,CASSLEGARAGKRGYTF,TGTGCCAGCAGCTTGGAGGGGGCGCGGGCTGGGAAGCGGGGCTACACCTTC
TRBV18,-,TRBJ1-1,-,CASSPTTGLEAFF,TGTGCCAGCTCACCCACAACAGGGTTAGAAGCTTTCTTT
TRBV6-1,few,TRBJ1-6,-,CASSEATPSSYNSPLHF,TGTGCCAGCAGTGAAGCAACCCCGAGCTCCTATAATTCACCCCTCCACTTT
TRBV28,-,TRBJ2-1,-,CASSPPMEGRNNEQFF,TGTGCCAGCAGTCCCCCGATGGAGGGGAGGAACAATGAGCAGTTCTTC
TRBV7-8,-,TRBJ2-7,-,CASSGPEPAYEQYF,TGTGCCAGCAGCGGGCCCGAACCCGCCTACGAGCAGTACTTC
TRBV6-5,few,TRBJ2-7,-,CASSYDERSNEQYF,TGTGCCAGCAGTTACGATGAGCGAAGCAACGAGCAGTACTTC
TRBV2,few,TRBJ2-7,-,CASSGQRDRKHYEQYF,TGTGCCAGCAGTGGGCAGCGGGACAGGAAACACTACGAGCAGTACTTC
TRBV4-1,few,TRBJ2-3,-,CASSQTDPGADTQYF,TGCGCCAGCAGCCAAACGGACCCCGGGGCAGATACGCAGTATTTT
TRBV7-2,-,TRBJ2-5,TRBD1,CASSPLTGKQETQYF,TGTGCCAGCAGCCCGTTGACAGGGAAACAAGAGACCCAGTACTTC
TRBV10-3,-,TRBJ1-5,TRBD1,CAISEGTGGGNQPQHF,TGTGCCATCAGTGAAGGGACAGGGGGTGGCAATCAGCCCCAGCATTTT
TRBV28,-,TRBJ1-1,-,CASTPGRETEAFF,TGTGCCAGCACCCCTGGGCGGGAAACTGAAGCTTTCTTT
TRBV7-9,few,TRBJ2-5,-,CASSLGLEETQYF,TGTGCCAGCAGCTTAGGACTCGAAGAGACCCAGTACTTC
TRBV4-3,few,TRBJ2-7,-,CASSQDRQSEYYEQYF,TGCGCCAGCAGCCAGGATAGACAGAGCGAATACTACGAGCAGTACTTC
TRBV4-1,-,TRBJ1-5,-,CASSRGGQSNQPQHF,TGCGCCAGCAGCCGCGGTGGACAGAGCAATCAGCCCCAGCATTTT
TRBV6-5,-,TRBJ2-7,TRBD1,CASSYGTALDEQYF,TGTGCCAGCAGTTACGGGACAGCGCTTGACGAGCAGTACTTC